The next 27 T cell receptor beta chains were all read from a single sample in a study of cytomegalovirus exposure and HLA in healthy donors (dated by TCRdb to the late 2010s). The receptor library was made with the immunoSEQ multiplex PCR assay. In its TCRdb copy, this immuneACCESS table keeps in-frame sequences only and misses some clones. Where compared with another copy, unresolved V genes explain less than half of these, and the others have no known cause. The sample table contains about 260,000 clones; only one count was recorded for about nine tenths of them. Around 3.1% of the sample is in the top ten clones. Specimen: PBMCs. The receptors derive from a woman in her thirties in good health and CMV-seronegative.

The V and J genes are TRBV7-6 and TRBJ1-5; the D is unclear. V dropped 2 bases and J dropped 7 bases, with 9 bases sitting between them. Germline values: CDR1 SGHVS, CDR2 FNYEAQ. This CDR3 is 13 amino acids long. The DNA of the CDR3 is TGTGCCAGCAGCTTAAGTCCTTTGCAGCCCCAGCATTTT. Protein: CASSLSPLQPQHF.

The chain links TRBV7-9 to TRBJ1-2; no clear D. Germline CDR1 is SEHNR and CDR2 is FQNEAQ (reference sequence). This CDR3 is built from 14 residues. V lost 0 bases, J lost 4 bases, and 9 bases lay in between. The CDR3: CASSLANRPYGYTF. For the CDR3, the DNA is TGTGCCAGCAGCTTAGCGAACAGACCCTATGGCTACACCTTC.

In nucleotides, the CDR3 is TGTGCCAGCAGCCCGGGACAGACCTACGAGCAGTACTTC. As protein: CASSPGQTYEQYF. The chain carries TRBV7-6 and TRBJ2-7, with 7 bases lining up with TRBD1. This CDR3 has 13 amino acids. Per germline, CDR1 SGHVS and CDR2 FNYEAQ. The ends lost 5 bases at V and 2 bases at J; junction bases unmatched: 3.

V usage is TRBV6-5 and J usage is TRBJ1-2; D unresolved. The CDR3 loop spans 15 amino acids. V was pared by 5 bases and J by 4 bases, with 17 bases between. CDR1 MNHEY and CDR2 SVGAGI come from the germline V gene. DNA of the CDR3: TGTGCCAGCAGTCCGATAAGGGCTTCACTCTATGGCTACACCTTC. Its protein is CASSPIRASLYGYTF.

The chain has TRBV10-3 and TRBJ2-7, with 11 bases matching TRBD2. The V gene's germline CDR1 is ENHRY and CDR2 SYGVKD. There are 17 residues in the CDR3. The junction had 4 bases not matched to a gene; V was cut back by 0 bases and J by 0 bases. CDR3 coding DNA: TGTGCCATCAGTGAGTCGAGGACTAGCGGGTACTCCTACGAGCAGTACTTC. Its protein is CAISESRTSGYSYEQYF.

The rearrangement joins TRBV4-3 to TRBJ2-7, with 9 bases identical to TRBD1. The CDR3 is 15 amino acids. Looked up from germline, CDR1 is LGHNA and CDR2 is YSLEER. J lost 4 bases, V lost 0 bases, and 4 bases had no gene match. CDR3 sequence reads: CASSQETGGVYEQYF. The CDR3 nucleotides are TGCGCCAGCAGCCAAGAGACAGGGGGAGTTTACGAGCAGTACTTC.

This clone was recorded only once. The chain uses TRBV28 and TRBJ1-2, with 7 nucleotides matching TRBD1. J lost 3 bases, V lost 5 bases, and 3 bases had no gene match. The CDR3 is 13 residues long. Germline CDR1 MDHEN, CDR2 SYDVKM. The CDR3 coding sequence is TGTGCCAGCAGTCCGACAGGGTACTATGGCTACACCTTC. Amino acid sequence: CASSPTGYYGYTF.

The V and J genes are TRBV5-6 and TRBJ1-2; D remains ambiguous. Germline CDR1 and CDR2: SGHDT and YYEEEE. The CDR3 has 14 amino acids. V was clipped by 2 bases and J by 6 bases, with 14 bases between them. CDR3 nucleotides: TGTGCCAGCAGCTTCAGTGGCTTTCGGGATGGCTACACCTTC. It is translated as CASSFSGFRDGYTF.

The V gene is TRBV5-1, the J gene TRBJ2-2, with 8 bases identical to TRBD1. J gave up 2 bases and V 4 bases, and 4 bases lay outside the gene matches. CDR1 is SGHRS, CDR2 YFSETQ, per germline. The CDR3 is 15 amino acids. CDR3 amino acids: CASSPRGRNTGELFF. The CDR3 DNA reads TGCGCCAGCAGCCCCAGGGGGCGCAACACCGGGGAGCTGTTTTTT.

In its sample, this clone was seen a few times. The chain employs TRBV6-5 and TRBJ2-7; 12 bases are a match to TRBD2. Trimming removed 4 bases from V and 4 bases from J; junction bases left unmatched: 8. The CDR3 sequence is 16 residues long. The germline V gene encodes CDR1 MNHEY and CDR2 SVGAGI. Here the CDR3 DNA reads TGTGCCAGCAGTTCCAGTTTTGGACTAGCGGGATACGAGCAGTACTTC. This codes for CASSSSFGLAGYEQYF.

The chain links TRBV29-1 to TRBJ2-3; 8 nucleotides match TRBD2. The V segment lost 8 bases and the J segment 0 bases; nucleotides outside the gene matches: 7. This CDR3 is built from 14 residues. CDR1 and CDR2 from the germline V gene are SQVTM and ANQGSEA. The CDR3 DNA reads TGCAGCCCCTATACTAGCGGTAGCACAGATACGCAGTATTTT. Its protein is CSPYTSGSTDTQYF.

This chain connects TRBV13 to TRBJ2-3; D is unresolved. Germline V gene lookup returns CDR1 PRHDT and CDR2 FYEKMQ (reference sequence). V lost 0 bases, J lost 1 base, and 5 bases lay in between. This CDR3 spans 14 amino acids. The DNA for the CDR3 is TGTGCCAGCAGCTTAGGGCCACGCACAGATACGCAGTATTTT. Amino acids: CASSLGPRTDTQYF.

The V and J genes are TRBV27 and TRBJ2-7, with 9 bases aligning to TRBD2. This CDR3 contains 16 residues. From germline, CDR1 is MNHEY and CDR2 SMNVEV (reference sequence). J lost 6 bases, V lost 6 bases, and 15 bases had no gene match. The CDR3 here is CASRTLYSGSQGEQYF. DNA for the CDR3: TGTGCCAGCAGAACCCTCTATAGCGGGAGCCAGGGCGAGCAGTACTTC.

V gene TRBV7-8 combines with J gene TRBJ2-1; TRBD1 matches 11 bases. The CDR3 runs 16 residues. V lost 1 base to trimming and J lost 3 bases; unmatched junction nucleotides: 2. Germline CDR1 SGHVS, CDR2 FQNEAQ. CDR3 nucleotide sequence: TGTGCCAGCAGCTTAGAGGGGACAGGGGGCTACAATGAGCAGTTCTTC. It codes for CASSLEGTGGYNEQFF.

The chain uses TRBV25-1 and TRBJ2-7; D unclear. V gave up 1 base and J gave up 2 bases, with 18 bases separating them. Germline loops: CDR1 MGHDK, CDR2 SYGVNS. This CDR3 is built from 17 residues. In nucleotides, the CDR3 is TGTGCCAGCAGTGAATGGAGTCGCAGGAGCCTAACCTACGAGCAGTACTTC. Translating gives CASSEWSRRSLTYEQYF.

This sequence joins TRBV28 and TRBJ2-1; no clear D gene. CDR1 is MDHEN, CDR2 SYDVKM, per germline. This CDR3 has 19 residues. The V and J ends lost 4 bases and 3 bases respectively, with 25 bases between them. CDR3 sequence: CASSSSRPRIQDHYNEQFF. The CDR3 DNA is TGTGCCAGCAGTTCCTCTAGGCCACGGATCCAAGACCACTACAATGAGCAGTTCTTC.

V gene TRBV30 combines with J gene TRBJ2-7, with D unresolved. The CDR3 consists of 11 residues. Germline-derived CDR1 and CDR2 are GTSNPN and SVGIG (reference sequence). V lost 5 bases, J lost 2 bases, and 7 bases lay in between. The CDR3: CAWDGAYEQYF. The DNA of the CDR3 is TGTGCCTGGGATGGGGCCTACGAGCAGTACTTC.

V and J are TRBV6-4 and TRBJ2-4; 7 nucleotides align to TRBD2. V lost 8 bases and J lost 2; bases outside the gene matches: 15. CDR3 length equals 17 residues. Germline CDR1 reads MRHNA; CDR2 reads SNTAGT. DNA for the CDR3: TGTGCCAGCCGGCACCCGATCGCGGGAGACCCCAAAAACATTCAGTACTTC. Translated: CASRHPIAGDPKNIQYF.

This rearrangement joins TRBV9 to TRBJ2-1; 13 positions match TRBD2. The V gene's germline CDR1 is SGDLS and CDR2 YYNGEE. With 3 bases clipped from V and 4 bases from J, the junction kept 10 bases outside the gene matches. CDR3 length equals 18 residues. The CDR3 DNA sequence: TGTGCCAGCAGCGGAGGAGCCCGGACTAGCGGGAGTTACAATGAGCAGTTCTTC. Its protein is CASSGGARTSGSYNEQFF.

J is TRBJ2-7 and V is TRBV27; 8 nucleotides line up with TRBD1. Germline lookup yields CDR1 MNHEY and CDR2 SMNVEV (reference sequence). The V gene end was trimmed by 2 bases and the J gene end by 3 bases; junction bases not matched to a gene: 9. The CDR3 is 16 amino acids. This chain's CDR3 is CASSLGMGQESYEQYF. CDR3 in DNA: TGTGCCAGCAGTTTAGGCATGGGACAGGAAAGCTACGAGCAGTACTTC.

The chain's CDR3 is CASSPWTGSYEQYF. Here the CDR3 DNA reads TGTGCCAGCAGTCCGTGGACAGGTAGCTACGAGCAGTACTTC. The chain carries TRBV6-5 and TRBJ2-7, with TRBD1 matching 7 bases. Germline trimming cut 5 bases from V and 3 bases from J; bases unmatched to any gene: 7. Germline V CDR1 and CDR2: MNHEY, SVGAGI. The CDR3 is 14 amino acids.

V is TRBV28 and J is TRBJ2-7, with unresolved D. V was shortened by 8 bases and J by 1 base, with 9 bases between the two germline ends. The CDR3 has 12 residues. CDR1 MDHEN and CDR2 SYDVKM come from the germline V gene. CDR3 coding DNA: TGTGCCAGCCTGACCCCGTCCTACGAGCAGTACTTC. It codes for CASLTPSYEQYF. Supplemented by reference TRBV28 and TRBJ2-7, the full variable domain reads DVKVTQSSRYLVKRTGEKVFLECVQDMDHENMFWYRQDPGLGLRLIYFSYDVKMKEKGDIPEGYSVSREKKERFSLILESASTNQTSMYLCASLTPSYEQYFGPGTRLTVT.

CDR3 region: CASSSTLAAAEQFF. The CDR3 DNA sequence: TGTGCCAGCAGCTCTACCCTAGCGGCGGCTGAGCAGTTCTTC. The rearrangement uses TRBV5-6 and TRBJ2-1; 7 bases match TRBD2. The CDR3 has 14 residues. V lost 3 bases to trimming and J lost 9 bases; unmatched junction nucleotides: 9. Germline V gives CDR1 SGHDT, CDR2 YYEEEE.

The chain uses TRBV11-2 and TRBJ2-1, with no clear D. Trimming removed 5 bases from V and 8 bases from J, with 13 bases in between. This CDR3 spans 13 amino acids. The germline V gene encodes CDR1 SGHAT and CDR2 FQNNGV. CDR3 DNA: TGTGCCAGCAGCCCTCCCGGTGGATATGAGCAGTTCTTC. Protein sequence: CASSPPGGYEQFF.

The chain carries TRBV6-1 and TRBJ2-2, with 9 nucleotides matching TRBD1. Trimming took 2 bases from V and 5 from J; bases not matched to a gene: 6. The germline V gene has CDR1 MNHNS and CDR2 SASEGT. This CDR3 has 16 residues. CDR3 sequence (DNA): TGTGCCAGCAGTGAAAGACAGGGGGTTTGGACCGGGGAGCTGTTTTTT. Amino acid sequence: CASSERQGVWTGELFF.

This clone was observed a single time. The V call is TRBV27, the J call TRBJ2-4; TRBD2 matches 11 bases. V shed 6 bases and J 0 bases; nucleotides not matched to a gene: 7. CDR3 size: 17 residues. Germline V lookup: CDR1 MNHEY, CDR2 SMNVEV (reference sequence). The CDR3 DNA sequence: TGTGCCAGCAGGGGGAGACTAGCGGGAATAGCCAAAAACATTCAGTACTTC. Translating gives CASRGRLAGIAKNIQYF.

V is TRBV15 and J is TRBJ2-1; D is possibly TRBD2 (6 bases). The CDR3 has 15 residues. Trimming stripped 3 bases from V and 6 bases from J, with 15 bases between. Germline V gives CDR1 LNHNV, CDR2 YYDKDF (reference sequence). CDR3 in amino acids: CATSSPPPRGNEQFF. CDR3 DNA: TGTGCCACCAGCAGTCCCCCCCCGCGGGGCAATGAGCAGTTCTTC.